This entry concerns a single T cell receptor beta chain. These data come from a study of blood T cell repertoires in COVID-19. Profiled with immunoSEQ multiplex PCR; TCRdb holds only in-frame clones, not every one. This sample has approximately 170,000 clones, with around 86% found just once. Germline-derived CDR1 and CDR2 are KGHDR and SFDVKD. V was clipped by 2 bases and J by 3 bases; unmatched bases: 8. There are 17 residues in the CDR3. This chain connects TRBV24-1 to TRBJ1-5, with 8 bases that match TRBD1. This receptor was taken from a woman aged 80 or over in a cohort sampled during active or convalescent COVID-19. Specimen: peripheral blood. Written as DNA, the CDR3 is TGTGCCACCAGTGATTCTATGGGACAGGCAAACAATCAGCCCCAGCATTTT. This encodes CATSDSMGQANNQPQHF.